Listed below are T cell receptor beta chains from one sample, sequenced in a study of Ad26.COV2.S vaccination and SARS-CoV-2 variants. Data came from immunoSEQ multiplex PCR; TCRdb stores just in-frame clones and leaves some out. This table holds 350,000 to 400,000 clones, more than 85% found once. The sequencing used peripheral blood, collected in a trial of Ad26.COV2.S vaccine versus placebo. These receptor sequences come from a person between 18 and 65 years old who received the Ad26.COV2.S COVID-19 vaccine or a placebo. Each CDR3 is given with its conserved first and last residue. D genes are given only for firm matches. Clone size appears in some rows only: once, few, many, or a class for an expanded clone.

cdr3_aa,cdr3_nt,clone_size,v_call,j_call,d_call
CASSLRVGTTYEQYF,TGCGCCAGCAGCTTGCGAGTGGGGACTACCTACGAGCAGTACTTC,.,TRBV5-1,TRBJ2-7,TRBD2
CASSLNRGRDNEQFF,TGTGCCAGCAGCTTAAACAGGGGGCGCGACAATGAGCAGTTCTTC,.,TRBV7-9,TRBJ2-1,TRBD1
CASSFRSSGRTSTDTQYF,TGTGCCAGCAGCTTTCGTTCTAGCGGGCGCACTAGCACAGATACGCAGTATTTT,.,TRBV7-2,TRBJ2-3,TRBD2
CASRGGRDRPNSNQPQHF,TGTGCCAGCAGGGGGGGCCGGGACAGGCCAAATAGCAATCAGCCCCAGCATTTT,.,TRBV2,TRBJ1-5,TRBD1
CASNPLAGGLDTQYF,TGTGCCAGCAACCCCCTAGCGGGGGGCTTAGATACGCAGTATTTT,.,TRBV6-5,TRBJ2-3,TRBD2
CASSLARTGGRDIQYF,TGTGCCAGCAGCTTAGCGAGGACAGGGGGCCGGGACATTCAGTACTTC,.,TRBV7-8,TRBJ2-4,TRBD1
CASSFMGGLGQPQHF,TGTGCCAGCAGTTTTATGGGGGGGCTTGGACAGCCCCAGCATTTT,.,TRBV27,TRBJ1-5,.
CASSLDRVAVSTDTQYF,TGTGCCAGCAGCTTAGATCGGGTAGCGGTTAGCACAGATACGCAGTATTTT,few,TRBV11-2,TRBJ2-3,.
CASSITGQPNQPQHF,TGTGCCAGTAGTATAACCGGACAGCCGAATCAGCCCCAGCATTTT,.,TRBV19,TRBJ1-5,.
CASSFGAGGTDTQYF,TGTGCCAGCAGCTTCGGAGCGGGGGGCACAGATACGCAGTATTTT,.,TRBV11-2,TRBJ2-3,TRBD2
CAWSVKEKLFF,TGTGCCTGGAGTGTAAAGGAAAAACTGTTTTTT,.,TRBV30,TRBJ1-4,.
CASRTVRDSNQPQHF,TGTGCCAGCAGGACCGTCCGGGACAGCAATCAGCCCCAGCATTTT,.,TRBV2,TRBJ1-5,.
CASRQGMQPQHF,TGTGCCAGCAGACAGGGGATGCAGCCCCAGCATTTT,few,TRBV6-5,TRBJ1-5,TRBD1
CASRTSLSYNEQFF,TGTGCCAGCAGAACTAGCTTATCCTACAATGAGCAGTTCTTC,.,TRBV7-9,TRBJ2-1,.
CASSSGTGVHGYTF,TGTGCCAGCAGTTCCGGGACAGGGGTTCATGGCTACACCTTC,.,TRBV27,TRBJ1-2,TRBD1
CASSLDGRNYEQYF,TGTGCCAGCAGCTTAGACGGCAGGAACTACGAGCAGTACTTC,.,TRBV7-2,TRBJ2-7,.
CASSESSTDTQYF,TGCGCCAGCAGCGAGTCTAGCACAGATACGCAGTATTTT,.,TRBV5-1,TRBJ2-3,.
CASSVTGGSTEAFF,TGTGCCAGCAGCGTGACAGGGGGGAGCACTGAAGCTTTCTTT,.,TRBV6-2/TRBV6-3,TRBJ1-1,TRBD1
CASRAAGENEQFF,TGTGCCAGCAGAGCGGCAGGGGAGAATGAGCAGTTCTTC,few,TRBV6-6,TRBJ2-1,.
CASSYRANYGYTF,TGTGCCAGCAGTTACAGAGCTAACTATGGCTACACCTTC,few,TRBV12-3/TRBV12-4,TRBJ1-2,.
CASSEERGNTGELFF,TGTGCCAGCAGCGAAGAGCGGGGGAACACCGGGGAGCTGTTTTTT,once,TRBV5-4,TRBJ2-2,TRBD2
CASRFGGTEAFF,TGTGCCAGCCGTTTCGGGGGCACTGAAGCTTTCTTT,.,TRBV4-2,TRBJ1-1,.
CASSLAGTASYEQYF,TGTGCCAGCAGCTTAGCTGGGACCGCGTCCTACGAGCAGTACTTC,.,TRBV11-2,TRBJ2-7,.
CASSTLGPGFTSTGELFF,TGTGCCAGCAGTACGCTAGGACCAGGGTTTACTAGCACCGGGGAGCTGTTTTTT,.,TRBV2,TRBJ2-2,.